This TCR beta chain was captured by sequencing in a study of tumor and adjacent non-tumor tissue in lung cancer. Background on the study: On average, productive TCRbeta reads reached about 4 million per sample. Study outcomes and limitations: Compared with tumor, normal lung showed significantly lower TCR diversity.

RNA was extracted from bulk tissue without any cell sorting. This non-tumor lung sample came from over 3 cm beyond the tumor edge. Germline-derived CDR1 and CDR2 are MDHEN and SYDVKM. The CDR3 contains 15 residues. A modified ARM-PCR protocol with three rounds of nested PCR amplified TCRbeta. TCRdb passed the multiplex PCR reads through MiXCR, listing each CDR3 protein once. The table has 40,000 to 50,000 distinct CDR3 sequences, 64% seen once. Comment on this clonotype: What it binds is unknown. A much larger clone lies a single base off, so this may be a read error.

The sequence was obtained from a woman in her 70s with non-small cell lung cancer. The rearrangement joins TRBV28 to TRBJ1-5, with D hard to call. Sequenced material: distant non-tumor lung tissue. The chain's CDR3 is CASSLSGFLNQSQHF. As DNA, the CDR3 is TGTGCCAGCAGTTTATCCGGGTTCCTCAATCAGTCCCAGCATTTT.